The sequence of this T cell receptor beta chain was determined in a study of blood T cell repertoires in COVID-19. TCRdb keeps only in-frame clones here, not all; method: immunoSEQ multiplex PCR. Among tens of thousands of clones, 85% were seen once, and the ten largest hold 17%. Germline V gene sequence: CDR1 LNHDA, CDR2 SQIVND (reference sequence). The CDR3 is 16 residues long. V was cut by 4 bases and J by 1 base, with 14 bases left in between. This chain links TRBV19 with TRBJ1-5; perhaps TRBD1 as D (6 bases). Sequencing used peripheral blood. The TCR was taken from a woman aged 55-69 years with active COVID-19. This CDR3 reads CASSTRGAESNQPQHF. The CDR3 DNA reads as TGTGCCAGTAGTACCCGGGGGGCTGAGAGCAATCAGCCCCAGCATTTT.